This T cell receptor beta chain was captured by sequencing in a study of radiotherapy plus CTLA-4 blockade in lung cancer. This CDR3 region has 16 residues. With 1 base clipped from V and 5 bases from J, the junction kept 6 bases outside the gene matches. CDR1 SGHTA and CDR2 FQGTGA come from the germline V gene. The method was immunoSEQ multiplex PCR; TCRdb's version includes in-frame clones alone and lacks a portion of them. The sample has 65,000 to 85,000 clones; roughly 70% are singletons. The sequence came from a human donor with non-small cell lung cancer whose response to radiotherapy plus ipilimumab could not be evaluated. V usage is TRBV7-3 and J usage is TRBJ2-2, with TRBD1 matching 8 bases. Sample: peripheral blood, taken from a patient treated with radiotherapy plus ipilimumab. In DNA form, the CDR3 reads TGTGCCAGCAGCTTAAACAGGGGGGATTTAACCGGGGAGCTGTTTTTT. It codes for CASSLNRGDLTGELFF.